This T cell receptor beta chain was observed in a study of blood T cell repertoires in COVID-19. Overall study context: PBMCs, B-cell-depleted T cells, or T cells provided the cDNA or gDNA that made up the material.

The CDR3 is 14 residues long. Germline CDR1 is LNHDA and CDR2 is SQIVND (reference sequence). Trimming removed 3 bases from V and 4 bases from J, with 7 bases in between. Per the study methods: Reference gene primer amplification in the assay estimated nucleated cell counts. The assay was immunoSEQ multiplex PCR, and TCRdb's table has in-frame clones only and misses some. The V and J calls and clone size come from that table; D and trimming were worked out from the DNA. The top ten clones hold 3% to 4% of a sample with 180,000 or so clones, over 75% of them seen once. Sequencing was performed on peripheral blood. The receptor comes from a man between 60 and 75 years old with acute or convalescent COVID-19. This rearrangement joins TRBV19 to TRBJ1-6; D might be TRBD1 (5 bases). The CDR3 spells CASSMGGYNSPLHF. The CDR3 coding sequence is TGTGCCAGTAGTATGGGGGGATATAATTCACCCCTCCACTTT.